This record looks at one TCR beta chain sequence and its context. The germline V gene encodes CDR1 KGHSH and CDR2 LQKENI. The CDR3 extends over 16 amino acids. The J segment lost 4 bases and the V segment lost 0 bases, leaving 4 bases of the junction unmatched. The record originates from a study of shared clonotypes between healthy human individuals. Every donor was a Caucasian adult from Nashville, Tennessee. The assay was immunoSEQ multiplex PCR, and TCRdb's table has in-frame clones only and misses some. Among about a million clones listed, 75% were seen once. V usage is TRBV18 and J usage is TRBJ2-7; 12 bases map to TRBD2. This TCR derives from a man aged 18 to 29 in good health. Sequencing was done on a sample of memory CD4+ T cells sorted from blood. Subset described: CD45RA-negative fraction. CDR3 DNA: TGTGCCAGCTCACCACCACTAGCGGGGGGCCGTTACGAGCAGTACTTC. It is translated as CASSPPLAGGRYEQYF. The full variable domain, its missing parts supplied by reference TRBV18 and TRBJ2-7, is NAGVMQNPRHLVRRRGQEARLRCSPMKGHSHVYWYRQLPEEGLKFMVYLQKENIIDESGMPKERFSAEFPKEGPSILRIQQVVRGDSAAYFCASSPPLAGGRYEQYFGPGTRLTVT.